This entry concerns a single T cell receptor (beta chain). The record originates from a study of shared clonotypes between healthy human individuals. In the study overall: Researchers assigned three CD4 naive, three CD4 memory, two CD8 naive and one CD8 memory plate to each donor.

The protocol was immunoSEQ multiplex PCR, while the TCRdb copy is restricted to in-frame clones and leaves out a portion. The sample has approximately 320,000 clones, roughly 70% seen once. Per germline, CDR1 MGHRA and CDR2 YSYEKL. The CDR3 sequence is 16 residues long. V lost 2 bases to trimming and J lost 1 base; unmatched junction nucleotides: 4. Sequenced material: memory CD4+ T cells sorted from blood. The subset denotes: CD45RA-negative fraction. The clonotype was recovered from a man aged 25-40 years in good health. The chain combines TRBV4-1 with TRBJ2-3, with 9 bases matching TRBD1. In DNA form, the CDR3 reads TGCGCCAGCAGCCAAACAGGGGGCGGTGGCACAGATACGCAGTATTTT. This sequence encodes CASSQTGGGGTDTQYF.